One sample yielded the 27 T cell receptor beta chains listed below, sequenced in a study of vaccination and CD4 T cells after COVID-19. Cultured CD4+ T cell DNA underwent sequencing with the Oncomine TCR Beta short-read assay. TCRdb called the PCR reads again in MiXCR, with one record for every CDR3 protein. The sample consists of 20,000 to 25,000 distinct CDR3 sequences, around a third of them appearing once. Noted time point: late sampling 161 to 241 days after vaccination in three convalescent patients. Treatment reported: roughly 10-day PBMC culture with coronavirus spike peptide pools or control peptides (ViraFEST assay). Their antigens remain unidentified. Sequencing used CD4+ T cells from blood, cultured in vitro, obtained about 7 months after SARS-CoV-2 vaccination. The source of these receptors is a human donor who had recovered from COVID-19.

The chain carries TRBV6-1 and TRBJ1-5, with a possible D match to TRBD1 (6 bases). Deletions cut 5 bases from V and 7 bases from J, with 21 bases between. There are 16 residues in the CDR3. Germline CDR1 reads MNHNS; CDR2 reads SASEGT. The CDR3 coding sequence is TGTGCCAGCAGTCCCTATCGGGGGGGGGCGAACCAGCCCCAGCATTTT. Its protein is CASSPYRGGANQPQHF.

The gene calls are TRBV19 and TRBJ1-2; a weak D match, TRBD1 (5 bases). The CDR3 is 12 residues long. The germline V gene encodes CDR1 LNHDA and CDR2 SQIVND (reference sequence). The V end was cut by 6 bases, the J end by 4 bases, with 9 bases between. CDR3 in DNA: TGTGCCAGTAGAGCAGGGTTCTATGGCTACACCTTC. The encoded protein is CASRAGFYGYTF.

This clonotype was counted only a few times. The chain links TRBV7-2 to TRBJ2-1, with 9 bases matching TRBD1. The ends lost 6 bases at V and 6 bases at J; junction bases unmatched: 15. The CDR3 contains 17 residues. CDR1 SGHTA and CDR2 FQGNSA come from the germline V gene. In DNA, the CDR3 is TGTGCCAGCAGGCCAGGCGGTGTGGGACAGGGCCCCAATGAGCAGTTCTTC. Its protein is CASRPGGVGQGPNEQFF.

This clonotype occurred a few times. This CDR3 reads CSARVRTNTEAFF. Written as DNA, the CDR3 is TGCAGTGCTAGAGTCAGAACCAACACTGAAGCTTTCTTT. The rearrangement links TRBV20-1 to TRBJ1-1; D ambiguous. The CDR3 covers 13 residues. Germline CDR1 DFQATT, CDR2 SNEGSKA (reference sequence). V was shortened by 1 base and J by 2 bases, with 8 bases between the two germline ends.

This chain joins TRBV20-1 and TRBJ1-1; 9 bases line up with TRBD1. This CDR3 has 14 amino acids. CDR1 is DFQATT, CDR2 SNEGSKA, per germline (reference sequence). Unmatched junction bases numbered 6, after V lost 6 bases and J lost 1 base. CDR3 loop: CSANPGQGNTEAFF. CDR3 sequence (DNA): TGCAGTGCCAATCCGGGACAGGGGAACACTGAAGCTTTCTTT.

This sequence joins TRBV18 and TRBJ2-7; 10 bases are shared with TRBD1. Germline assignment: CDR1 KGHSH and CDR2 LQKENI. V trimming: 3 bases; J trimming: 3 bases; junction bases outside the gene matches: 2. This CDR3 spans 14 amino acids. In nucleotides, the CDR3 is TGTGCCAGCTCACCGGACAGGGGGGTCTACGAGCAGTACTTC. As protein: CASSPDRGVYEQYF.

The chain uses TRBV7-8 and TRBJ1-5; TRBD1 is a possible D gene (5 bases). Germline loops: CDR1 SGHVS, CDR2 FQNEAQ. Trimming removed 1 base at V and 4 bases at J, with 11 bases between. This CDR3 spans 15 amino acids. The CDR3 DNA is TGTGCCAGCAGCTTAGGCCTGGGGGGGAATCAGCCCCAGCATTTT. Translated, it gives CASSLGLGGNQPQHF.

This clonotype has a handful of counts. The CDR3 protein is CASRHFSGSGRANEQYF. CDR3 nucleotides: TGTGCCAGCAGACACTTCAGTGGTAGCGGGAGGGCCAACGAGCAGTACTTC. The V gene is TRBV6-1, the J gene TRBJ2-7, with 11 bases lining up with TRBD2. Germline CDR1 and CDR2: MNHNS and SASEGT. This CDR3 has 17 residues. The junction had 15 bases not matched to a gene; V was cut back by 6 bases and J by 5 bases.

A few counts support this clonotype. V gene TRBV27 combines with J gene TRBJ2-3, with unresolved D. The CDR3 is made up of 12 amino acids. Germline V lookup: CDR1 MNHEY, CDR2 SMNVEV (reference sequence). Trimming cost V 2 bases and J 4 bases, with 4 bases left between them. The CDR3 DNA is TGTGCCAGCAGTTTAAACTCAGATACGCAGTATTTT. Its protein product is CASSLNSDTQYF.

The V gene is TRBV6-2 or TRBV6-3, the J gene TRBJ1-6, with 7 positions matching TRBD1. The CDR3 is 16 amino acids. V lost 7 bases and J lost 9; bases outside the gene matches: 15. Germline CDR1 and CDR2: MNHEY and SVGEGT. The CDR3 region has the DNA TGTGCCAGCAACCGCCGGGGACAGAGCTTTTCTTCACCCCTCCACTTT. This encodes CASNRRGQSFSSPLHF.

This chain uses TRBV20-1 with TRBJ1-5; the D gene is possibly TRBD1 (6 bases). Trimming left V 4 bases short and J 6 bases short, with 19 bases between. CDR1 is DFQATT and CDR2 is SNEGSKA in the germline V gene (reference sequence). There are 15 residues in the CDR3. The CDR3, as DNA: TGCAGTGCTACCCGGGAGCAGGGGAGTAGTCAGCCCCAGCATTTT. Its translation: CSATREQGSSQPQHF.

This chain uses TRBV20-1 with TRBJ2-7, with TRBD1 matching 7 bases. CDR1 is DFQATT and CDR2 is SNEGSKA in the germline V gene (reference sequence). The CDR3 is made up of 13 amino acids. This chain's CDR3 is CTTARQGAGGQYF. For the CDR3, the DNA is TGCACCACCGCCCGACAGGGAGCCGGCGGGCAGTACTTC.

The CDR3 here is CASREKYEQYF. The CDR3 region has the DNA TGTGCCAGCAGAGAGAAGTACGAGCAGTACTTC. The genes are TRBV6-1 and TRBJ2-7; D is unresolved. Germline V gene data show CDR1 as MNHNS and CDR2 as SASEGT. The V end lost 6 bases, the J end lost 4 bases, and 7 bases lay between the germline ends. CDR3 length: 11 amino acids.

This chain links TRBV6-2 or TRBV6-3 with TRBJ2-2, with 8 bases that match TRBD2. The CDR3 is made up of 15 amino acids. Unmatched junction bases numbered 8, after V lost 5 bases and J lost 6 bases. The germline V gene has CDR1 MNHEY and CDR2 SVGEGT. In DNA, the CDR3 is TGTGCCAGCAGTCAACTAGCGGATAACGCCGGGGAGCTGTTTTTT. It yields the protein CASSQLADNAGELFF.

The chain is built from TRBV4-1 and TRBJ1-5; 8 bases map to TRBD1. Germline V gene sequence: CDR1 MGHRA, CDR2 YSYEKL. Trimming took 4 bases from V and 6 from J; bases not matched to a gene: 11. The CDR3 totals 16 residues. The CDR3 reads CASSPLVSDRVQPQHF. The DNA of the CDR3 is TGCGCCAGCAGCCCTCTAGTGTCGGACAGGGTTCAGCCCCAGCATTTT.

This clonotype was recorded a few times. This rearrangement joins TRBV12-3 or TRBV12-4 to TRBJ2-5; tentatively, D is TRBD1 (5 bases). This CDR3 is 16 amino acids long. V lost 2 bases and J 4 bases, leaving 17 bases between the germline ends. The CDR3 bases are TGTGCCAGCAGTTTATCGCTCAGGGTAGTTGGAGAGACCCAGTACTTC. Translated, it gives CASSLSLRVVGETQYF.

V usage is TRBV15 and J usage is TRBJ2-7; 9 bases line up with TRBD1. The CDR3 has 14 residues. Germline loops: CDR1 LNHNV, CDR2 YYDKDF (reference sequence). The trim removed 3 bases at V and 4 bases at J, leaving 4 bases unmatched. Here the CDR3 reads CATSRGQGSYEQYF. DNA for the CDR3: TGTGCCACCAGCAGGGGACAGGGCTCATACGAGCAGTACTTC.

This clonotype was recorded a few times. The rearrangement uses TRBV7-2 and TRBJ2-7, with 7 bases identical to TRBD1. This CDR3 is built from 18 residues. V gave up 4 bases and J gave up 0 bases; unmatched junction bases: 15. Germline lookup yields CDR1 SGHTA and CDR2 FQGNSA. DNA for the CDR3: TGTGCCAGCAGCTGGAAGGGGACAGACTTTATTAGCTCCTACGAGCAGTACTTC. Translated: CASSWKGTDFISSYEQYF.

CDR3 coding DNA: TGTGCCAGTAGACTCTCGGACAGGAGCTCCTACGAGCAGTACTTC. Its translation is CASRLSDRSSYEQYF. The chain has TRBV19 and TRBJ2-7; TRBD1 agrees at 7 bases. The germline gives CDR1 LNHDA, CDR2 SQIVND (reference sequence). V shed 6 bases and J 0 bases; nucleotides not matched to a gene: 8. CDR3 length: 15 amino acids.

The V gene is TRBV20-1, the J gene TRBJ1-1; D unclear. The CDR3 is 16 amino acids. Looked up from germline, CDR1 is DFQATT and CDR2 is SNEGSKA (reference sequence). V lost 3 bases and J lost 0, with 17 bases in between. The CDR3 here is CSASLMTLSLNTEAFF. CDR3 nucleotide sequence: TGCAGTGCTAGTTTGATGACCTTAAGCTTGAACACTGAAGCTTTCTTT.

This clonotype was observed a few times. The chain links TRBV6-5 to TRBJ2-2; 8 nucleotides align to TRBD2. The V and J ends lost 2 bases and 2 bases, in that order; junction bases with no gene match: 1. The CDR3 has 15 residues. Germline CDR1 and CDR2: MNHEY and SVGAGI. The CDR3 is CASSYTSGNTGELFF. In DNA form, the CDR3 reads TGTGCCAGCAGTTACACTAGCGGAAACACCGGGGAGCTGTTTTTT.

The CDR3 bases are TGTGCCTGGAGGTCAACGGGACCCCCCTACGAGCAGTACTTC. Translated: CAWRSTGPPYEQYF. This chain uses TRBV30 with TRBJ2-7; D assignment may be TRBD1 or TRBD2 (5 bases each). V lost 3 bases, J lost 2 bases, and 14 bases lay in between. Germline assignment: CDR1 GTSNPN and CDR2 SVGIG (reference sequence). The CDR3 runs 14 residues.

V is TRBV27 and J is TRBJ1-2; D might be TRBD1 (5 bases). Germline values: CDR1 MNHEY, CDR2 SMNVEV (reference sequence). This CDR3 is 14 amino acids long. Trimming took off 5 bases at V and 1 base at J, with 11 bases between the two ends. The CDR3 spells CASSLGRNNYGYTF. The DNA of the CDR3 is TGTGCCAGCAGTCTGGGACGGAATAACTATGGCTACACCTTC.

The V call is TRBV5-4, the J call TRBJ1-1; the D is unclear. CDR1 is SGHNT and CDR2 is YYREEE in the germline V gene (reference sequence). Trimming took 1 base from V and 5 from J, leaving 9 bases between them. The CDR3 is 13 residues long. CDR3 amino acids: CASSLQGQTEAFF. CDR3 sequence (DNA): TGTGCCAGCAGCTTGCAAGGCCAGACTGAAGCTTTCTTT.

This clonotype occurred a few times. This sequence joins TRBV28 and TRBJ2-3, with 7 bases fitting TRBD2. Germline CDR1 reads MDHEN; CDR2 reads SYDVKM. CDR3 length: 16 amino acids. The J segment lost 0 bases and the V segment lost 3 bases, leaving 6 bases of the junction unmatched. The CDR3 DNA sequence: TGTGCCAGCAGTTTCTCCGGGACTACTAGCACAGATACGCAGTATTTT. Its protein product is CASSFSGTTSTDTQYF.

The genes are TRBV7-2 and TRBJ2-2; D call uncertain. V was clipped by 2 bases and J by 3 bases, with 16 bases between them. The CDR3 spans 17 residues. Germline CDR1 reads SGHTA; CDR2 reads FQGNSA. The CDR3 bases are TGTGCCAGCAGCTTAAGAATTAGGAATGGGGACACCGGGGAGCTGTTTTTT. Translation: CASSLRIRNGDTGELFF. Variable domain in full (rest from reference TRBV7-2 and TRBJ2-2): GAGVSQSPSNKVTEKGKDVELRCDPISGHTALYWYRQSLGQGLEFLIYFQGNSAPDKSGLPSDRFSAERTGGSVSTLTIQRTQQEDSAVYLCASSLRIRNGDTGELFFGEGSRLTVL.

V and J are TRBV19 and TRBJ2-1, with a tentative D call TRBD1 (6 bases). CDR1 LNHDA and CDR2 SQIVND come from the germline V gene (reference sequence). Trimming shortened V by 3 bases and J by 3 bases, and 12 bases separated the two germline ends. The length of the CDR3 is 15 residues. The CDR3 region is CASSILQGSYNEQFF. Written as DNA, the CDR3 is TGTGCCAGTAGTATTCTACAGGGCAGCTACAATGAGCAGTTCTTC.